The clone carrying this T cell receptor (beta chain) was found many times. The germline V gene encodes CDR1 SGDLS and CDR2 YYNGEE. The CDR3 sequence is 15 residues long. Trimming pared 0 bases from V and 7 bases from J, leaving 13 bases between. This entry comes from a study of T cells after yellow fever vaccination. By 5'RACE template switching, TCR cDNA was produced, with a universal primer site and UMIs added in the process. MiXCR was run by TCRdb on the 5' RACE reads, yielding one entry per CDR3 protein. The sample gives 250,000 or so distinct CDR3 sequences, approximately 3.5% of which show up once; around 19% is in the top ten.

This chain connects TRBV9 to TRBJ2-2, with D perhaps matching TRBD1 (5 bases). Specimen: PBMCs, collected 15 days after the yellow fever booster vaccination. This clonotype was sampled from a man aged 18 to 29 who received the YFV17D yellow fever vaccine. CDR3 protein: CASSVGTGQGGELFF. The CDR3 DNA reads as TGTGCCAGCAGCGTAGGCACCGGGCAGGGCGGGGAGCTGTTTTTT.